A single sample is the source of the 11 T cell receptor beta chains below, sequenced in a study of cytomegalovirus exposure and HLA in healthy donors. PCR used 60 Vbeta primers and 13 Jbeta primers. The data were produced by immunoSEQ multiplex PCR, yet TCRdb's version contains in-frame clones alone and is incomplete. Of about 110,000 clones in the sample, around 70% were seen once. Sequences were obtained from PBMCs. The receptors originated from a man aged 25-40 years in good health and CMV-seropositive.

The chain links TRBV2 to TRBJ2-5; 8 bases are a match to TRBD1. CDR3 length: 14 residues. Germline V gives CDR1 SNHLY, CDR2 FYNNEI. V shed 3 bases and J 3 bases; nucleotides not matched to a gene: 3. CDR3 coding DNA: TGTGCCAGCAGTGAGCAGGGGGCGGAAGAGACCCAGTACTTC. It specifies CASSEQGAEETQYF.

This clone counts as medium-sized. CDR3 sequence reads: CASSQSGTLDRVFREQYF. DNA for the CDR3: TGCGCCAGCAGTCAATCGGGAACCCTAGACAGGGTATTTCGCGAGCAGTACTTC. The chain is built from TRBV23-1 and TRBJ2-7; 7 positions agree with TRBD1. Being an ORF, TRBV23-1 has a function that is uncertain. The V segment lost 0 bases and the J segment 6 bases; nucleotides outside the gene matches: 17. The CDR3 sequence is 18 residues long.

This clone was observed a single time. The gene calls are TRBV11-2 and TRBJ1-6, with D possibly TRBD1 on 6 matching bases. V was clipped by 4 bases and J by 8 bases, with 12 bases between them. Germline V gene data show CDR1 as SGHAT and CDR2 as FQNNGV. The CDR3 totals 14 residues. CDR3 loop: CASSSRTVDSPLHF. The DNA for the CDR3 is TGTGCCAGCAGCTCCCGGACAGTAGATTCACCCCTCCACTTT.

The CDR3 spells CASSSSVRTVFYGYTF. The CDR3 DNA is TGTGCCAGCAGCTCCAGCGTCAGGACAGTTTTTTATGGCTACACCTTC. The J gene is TRBJ1-2, the V gene TRBV7-9; perhaps TRBD1 as D (6 bases). V was clipped by 4 bases and J by 5 bases, with 20 bases between them. Germline values: CDR1 SEHNR, CDR2 FQNEAQ (reference sequence). The CDR3 runs to 16 residues.

The chain uses TRBV5-1 and TRBJ2-5; the D gene is possibly TRBD2 (5 bases). The CDR3 runs to 14 residues. Germline CDR1 SGHRS, CDR2 YFSETQ. V was clipped by 3 bases and J by 2 bases, with 11 bases between them. The CDR3 protein is CASSSGYLQETQYF. The CDR3 bases are TGCGCCAGCAGCTCGGGGTATTTACAAGAGACCCAGTACTTC.

This clone showed up just once. The chain recombines TRBV27 with TRBJ2-5, with D maybe TRBD2 (7 bases). CDR3 length: 12 residues. CDR1 and CDR2 from the germline V gene are MNHEY and SMNVEV (reference sequence). V shed 4 bases and J shed 7 bases, with 10 bases lying between them. The CDR3 sequence is CASSWGGGTQYF. The CDR3 region has the DNA TGTGCCAGCAGTTGGGGGGGCGGGACCCAGTACTTC.

This clone was seen a single time. The genes are TRBV5-6 and TRBJ2-3; TRBD2 is a possible D gene (6 bases). The CDR3 sequence is 14 residues long. Trimming pared 2 bases from V and 4 bases from J, leaving 11 bases between. The germline V gene encodes CDR1 SGHDT and CDR2 YYEEEE. CDR3 amino acids: CASSFGTLPDTQYF. CDR3 bases: TGTGCCAGCAGCTTCGGGACTTTACCAGATACGCAGTATTTT.

This clone turned up a few times. This chain links TRBV19 with TRBJ2-7; D unresolved. Germline V lookup: CDR1 LNHDA, CDR2 SQIVND (reference sequence). Deletions cut 2 bases from V and 5 bases from J, with 4 bases between. The CDR3 runs 11 residues. As DNA, the CDR3 is TGTGCCAGTAGTATATCGGACGAGCAGTACTTC. Translation: CASSISDEQYF.

The chain employs TRBV10-3 and TRBJ2-7; TRBD2 agrees at 14 bases. The CDR3 is 15 amino acids. CDR1 and CDR2 (germline): ENHRY, SYGVKD. Germline trimming cut 4 bases from V and 6 bases from J; bases unmatched to any gene: 5. The chain's CDR3 is CAISGGLAGDAEQYV. In DNA form, the CDR3 reads TGTGCCATCAGTGGGGGACTAGCGGGAGATGCCGAGCAGTACGTC.

The V and J genes are TRBV28 and TRBJ1-1; 7 nucleotides agree with TRBD1. With 3 bases clipped from V and 4 bases from J, the junction kept 2 bases outside the gene matches. CDR1 MDHEN and CDR2 SYDVKM come from the germline V gene. The CDR3 has 13 residues. CDR3 sequence: CASSLNRGTEAFF. The CDR3 nucleotides are TGTGCCAGCAGTTTGAACAGGGGCACTGAAGCTTTCTTT.

The rearrangement links TRBV15 to TRBJ1-3; 7 bases map to TRBD1. CDR3 size: 15 residues. The trim removed 0 bases at V and 2 bases at J, leaving 1 base unmatched. Germline V gives CDR1 LNHNV, CDR2 YYDKDF (reference sequence). For the CDR3, the DNA is TGTGCCACCAGCAGAGATAGGGGGCCTGGAAACACCATATATTTT. This sequence encodes CATSRDRGPGNTIYF.